Below, one TCR beta chain is given with its context. Its antigen is not yet known. No base quality information exists; no much larger clone differs at one position. Including cysteine and phenylalanine, the CDR3 has 19 amino acids. Only CDR3 DNA remains: 57 bases, in frame from the first base. Looking up the germline V gene yields CDR1 SGDLS and CDR2 YYNGEE. After removal of 1 base from V and 1 base from J, the junction retains 9 bases not matched to a gene. These data originate in a study of blood T cell repertoires in COVID-19 (dated by TCRdb to 2019 to 2021). With regard to the full study: The collaborator samples originated in the United States, Italy and Spain and spanned the acute and convalescent phases of COVID-19. The dataset comprised deeply sampled blood TCRbeta repertoires from subjects exposed to, actively infected with, or recovered from COVID-19. The samples were drawn from the first 160 participants of the ongoing ImmuneRACE study and from 1,254 subjects provided by 6 global collaborators. The repertoires were released in a freely available public database intended as a resource for research on the immune response to SARS-CoV-2. HLA class I and class II types, where available, came from metadata supplied by the sample provider rather than from assay-based typing. The prospective study material was composed of cDNA or gDNA derived from T cells, B-cell-depleted T cells, or PBMCs. The sample metadata nearly always contained a de-identified subject ID, COVID-19 status, age in years and sex. What the work shows at the level of the full study, not this receptor alone: Clinical and demographic metadata were provided uncurated, with the amount varying by source and participant.

The immunoSEQ Assay, a bias-controlled multiplex PCR, was used to amplify TCRbeta CDR3 regions from genomic DNA. As for how the authors treated the data: The number of nucleated cells in each sample was estimated by amplification of reference gene primers within the assay. Sequence reads were collapsed and filtered to measure the absolute abundance of every unique TCRbeta CDR3 rearrangement. For each sample, productive Simpson clonality was calculated by taking the square root of Simpson's diversity index across productive rearrangements. This immuneACCESS table, as held by TCRdb, lists in-frame sequences with V and J called but not all clones. Of the missing ones, under half trace to an unresolved V gene in checked studies; the others have no known cause. The DNA was the basis for D and trimming; V, J and clone size are from that table. The sample table lists some 90,000 clones, 70% to 85% of them with a count of one. The top ten clones comprise approximately 25% of the sample.

Whole blood was collected in K2EDTA tubes by collaborating institutions according to the institutions' own protocols. For TCRbeta analysis, collaborators shipped samples as frozen whole blood, isolated PBMCs, or DNA extracted from either of those sample types. Here the chain combines TRBV9 and TRBJ2-4; 12 nucleotides in the junction match TRBD2. This clonotype was obtained from a woman between 55 and 75 years old in a cohort sampled during active or convalescent COVID-19. Sequenced input: peripheral blood. The bases read TGTGCCAGCAGCGTATCTACTAGCGGGGGGCCGTGGGCCAAAAACATTCAGTACTTC. It translates as CASSVSTSGGPWAKNIQYF. Joined to the reference TRBV9 and TRBJ2-4 proteins, this CDR3 gives the full variable domain: DSGVTQTPKHLITATGQRVTLRCSPRSGDLSVYWYQQSLDQGLQFLIQYYNGEERAKGNILERFSAQQFPDLHSELNLSSLELGDSALYFCASSVSTSGGPWAKNIQYFGAGTRLSVL.